The clone carrying this T cell receptor (beta chain) was observed many times. TCRdb recomputed calls from the 5' RACE reads with MiXCR, one row per CDR3 protein. The repertoire holds approximately 22,000 distinct CDR3 sequences, with over 5.5% as singletons. This sample was included in a study of early T cells in non-severe SARS-CoV-2 infection. Trimming shortened V by 5 bases and J by 11 bases, and 16 bases separated the two germline ends. From germline, CDR1 is MNHEY and CDR2 SMNVEV (reference sequence). CDR3 size: 13 residues. The sequence derives from an adult who was a healthcare worker with PCR-confirmed SARS-CoV-2 infection or an uninfected control (not recorded which). The sample in question was whole blood, obtained at baseline. This chain connects TRBV27 to TRBJ1-5, with a possible D match to TRBD1 (5 bases). The CDR3 DNA is TGTGCCAGCAGTCCGAGGCTACAGGAGACCCAGCATTTT. Its protein product is CASSPRLQETQHF.